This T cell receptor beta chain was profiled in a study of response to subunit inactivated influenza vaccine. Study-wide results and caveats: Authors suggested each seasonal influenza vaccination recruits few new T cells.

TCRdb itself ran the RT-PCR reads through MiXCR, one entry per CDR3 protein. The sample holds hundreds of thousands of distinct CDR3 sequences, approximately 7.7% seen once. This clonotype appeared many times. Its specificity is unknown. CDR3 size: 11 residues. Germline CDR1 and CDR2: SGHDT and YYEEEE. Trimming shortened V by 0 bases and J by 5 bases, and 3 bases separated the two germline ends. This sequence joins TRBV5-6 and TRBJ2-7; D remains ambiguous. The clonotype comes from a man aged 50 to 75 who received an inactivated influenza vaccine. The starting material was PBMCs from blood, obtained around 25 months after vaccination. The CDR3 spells CASSLGNEQYF. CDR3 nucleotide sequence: TGTGCCAGCAGCTTGGGGAACGAGCAGTACTTC.